One sample yielded the 17 T cell receptor beta chains listed below, sequenced in a study of blood T cell repertoires in COVID-19. TCRdb's copy holds only in-frame clones and misses some; the assay was immunoSEQ multiplex PCR. Seen here are about 190,000 clones, 80% to 85% observed once, and the top ten hold 3% to 3.5%. Sequences were obtained from PBMCs or T cells enriched from blood (not recorded which). The origin of the receptors is a woman between 25 and 40 years old who had been exposed to COVID-19.

This clone was seen just once. The gene calls are TRBV7-2 and TRBJ1-4; D gene unclear. The CDR3 has 14 amino acids. The V gene lost 3 bases and the J gene lost 0 bases, with 5 bases spanning the gap. The germline V gene has CDR1 SGHTA and CDR2 FQGNSA. CDR3 amino acids: CASSLTATNEKLFF. Here the CDR3 DNA reads TGTGCCAGCAGCTTGACTGCAACTAATGAAAAACTGTTTTTT. Full variable domain (outside the CDR3, taken from reference TRBV7-2 and TRBJ1-4): GAGVSQSPSNKVTEKGKDVELRCDPISGHTALYWYRQSLGQGLEFLIYFQGNSAPDKSGLPSDRFSAERTGGSVSTLTIQRTQQEDSAVYLCASSLTATNEKLFFGSGTQLSVL.

The gene calls are TRBV6-1 and TRBJ2-7; 9 positions match TRBD1. The CDR3 consists of 19 residues. V was clipped by 0 bases and J by 1 base; unmatched bases: 13. Germline-derived CDR1 and CDR2 are MNHNS and SASEGT. In DNA, the CDR3 is TGTGCCAGCAGTGAAGCGCTTTTAAGGAGGGGGACAGGGTCCTACGAGCAGTACTTC. This translates into CASSEALLRRGTGSYEQYF.

A note on this clone: Additional DNA sequences in this sample encode the identical CDR3. The chain recombines TRBV30 with TRBJ2-7; D is possibly TRBD2 (5 bases). The CDR3 spans 12 residues. CDR1 and CDR2 from the germline V gene are GTSNPN and SVGIG (reference sequence). Between the trimmed V and J ends, which lost 1 base and 7 bases, there was a span of 11 bases. The CDR3 DNA sequence: TGTGCCTGGAGTGCGGGCCGCGGGGAGCAGTACTTC. The encoded protein is CAWSAGRGEQYF.

In its sample, this clone was seen once. This chain joins TRBV23-1 and TRBJ1-1, with D maybe TRBD1 (5 bases). TRBV23-1 carries the ORF label, with uncertain function. The V end was cut by 2 bases, the J end by 2 bases, with 9 bases between. CDR3 size: 14 residues. CDR3 protein: CASSQVRANTEAFF. The CDR3 DNA reads TGCGCCAGCAGTCAAGTCAGGGCAAACACTGAAGCTTTCTTT.

The chain recombines TRBV6-1 with TRBJ1-5; 7 bases are a match to TRBD1. Losses at the gene ends were 10 bases for V and 7 bases for J; bases not matched to a gene: 10. The CDR3 is made up of 13 amino acids. The V gene's germline CDR1 is MNHNS and CDR2 SASEGT. The CDR3 here is CATTEGAGQPQHF. The CDR3 DNA reads TGTGCCACCACTGAGGGGGCAGGACAGCCCCAGCATTTT.

The chain links TRBV7-8 to TRBJ2-7; 8 nucleotides line up with TRBD2. The CDR3 totals 14 residues. The germline gives CDR1 SGHVS, CDR2 FQNEAQ. The V gene end was trimmed by 5 bases and the J gene end by 3 bases; junction bases not matched to a gene: 6. The CDR3 bases are TGTGCCAGCAGCGGAGCGGGGGCCGTCTACGAGCAGTACTTC. Its protein product is CASSGAGAVYEQYF.

The chain recombines TRBV7-9 with TRBJ2-7; the match to TRBD2 covers 7 bases. V was pared by 6 bases and J by 5 bases, with 7 bases of the junction left unmatched. CDR3 size: 13 residues. Germline V gives CDR1 SEHNR, CDR2 FQNEAQ (reference sequence). DNA of the CDR3: TGTGCCAGCAGACCCGGGACTATCCACGAGCAGTACTTC. Amino acid sequence: CASRPGTIHEQYF.

Many counts were recorded for this clone. The rearrangement joins TRBV3-1 (or the pseudogene TRBV3-2) to TRBJ1-4, with 7 bases lining up with TRBD1. This CDR3 contains 15 residues. The ends lost 4 bases at V and 4 bases at J; junction bases unmatched: 6. The germline CDR1 and CDR2 sequences are LGHDT and YNNKEL (reference sequence). The CDR3 DNA reads TGTGCCAGCAGCCCCCGGGACAGAAATAATGAAAAACTGTTTTTT. Translation: CASSPRDRNNEKLFF.

This chain links TRBV5-1 with TRBJ2-7; 7 bases align to TRBD1. The CDR3 covers 16 residues. Germline-derived CDR1 and CDR2 are SGHRS and YFSETQ. V trimming: 4 bases; J trimming: 3 bases; junction bases outside the gene matches: 13. The CDR3 DNA reads TGCGCCAGCAGCGAAGGGACAGCTCCTCTTTACTACGAGCAGTACTTC. Amino acid sequence: CASSEGTAPLYYEQYF.

The chain is built from TRBV5-6 and TRBJ1-2; 7 bases match TRBD1. From germline, CDR1 is SGHDT and CDR2 YYEEEE. V lost 2 bases and J lost 8; bases outside the gene matches: 6. The CDR3 has 13 residues. CDR3 in amino acids: CASSFDREVGYTF. The CDR3 bases are TGTGCCAGCAGCTTCGACAGGGAGGTAGGCTACACCTTC.

V gene TRBV6-2 or TRBV6-3 combines with J gene TRBJ2-1; 10 nucleotides align to TRBD2. Trimming at V came to 2 bases and at J to 1 base, leaving 8 bases not matched to a gene. This CDR3 is built from 18 residues. Germline V gene sequence: CDR1 MNHEY, CDR2 SVGEGT. The CDR3 region is CASSYLGSGGTSYNEQFF. The CDR3 region has the DNA TGTGCCAGCAGTTACCTGGGTAGCGGGGGGACATCCTACAATGAGCAGTTCTTC.

This clone has only one observation. V is TRBV3-1 (or the pseudogene TRBV3-2) and J is TRBJ1-6; D perhaps matches TRBD1 (5 bases). The V gene's germline CDR1 is LGHDT and CDR2 YNNKEL (reference sequence). Trimming pared 1 base from V and 7 bases from J, leaving 11 bases between. The CDR3 spans 15 residues. Here the CDR3 reads CASSQVGGSNSPLHF. The CDR3 nucleotides read TGTGCCAGCAGCCAAGTGGGGGGTTCGAATTCACCCCTCCACTTT.

J is TRBJ2-1 and V is TRBV29-1; no reliable D call. The length of the CDR3 is 10 residues. Trimming removed 4 bases from V and 9 bases from J, with 7 bases in between. CDR1 is SQVTM, CDR2 ANQGSEA, per germline. The CDR3 reads CSVAFSEQFF. In DNA, the CDR3 is TGCAGCGTTGCGTTCAGTGAGCAGTTCTTC.

This rearrangement joins TRBV11-2 to TRBJ2-7; possibly TRBD1 for D (5 bases). The CDR3 has 15 residues. The germline V gene encodes CDR1 SGHAT and CDR2 FQNNGV. V lost 0 bases, J lost 4 bases, and 13 bases lay in between. CDR3 DNA: TGTGCCAGCAGCTTAGATGCAGGCGACAGATACGAGCAGTACTTC. This sequence encodes CASSLDAGDRYEQYF. Based on the CDR3 plus reference TRBV11-2 and TRBJ2-7, the full variable domain is EAGVAQSPRYKIIEKRQSVAFWCNPISGHATLYWYQQILGQGPKLLIQFQNNGVVDDSQLPKDRFSAERLKGVDSTLKIQPAKLEDSAVYLCASSLDAGDRYEQYFGPGTRLTVT.

The chain recombines TRBV5-4 with TRBJ1-2, with D unresolved. The CDR3 totals 11 residues. Germline CDR1 is SGHNT and CDR2 is YYREEE (reference sequence). Between the trimmed V and J ends, which lost 1 base and 7 bases, there was a span of 5 bases. This CDR3 is CASSLKSGYTF. The DNA for the CDR3 is TGTGCCAGCAGCTTGAAGAGTGGCTACACCTTC.

The chain carries TRBV7-6 and TRBJ2-1, with D maybe TRBD1 (6 bases). From germline, CDR1 is SGHVS and CDR2 FNYEAQ. CDR3 length: 15 residues. V was cut by 0 bases and J by 7 bases, with 13 bases left in between. CDR3 in DNA: TGTGCCAGCAGCTTAGCGCCGCTGAGGGGGAATGAGCAGTTCTTC. It codes for CASSLAPLRGNEQFF.

V gene TRBV19 combines with J gene TRBJ2-1; 10 positions match TRBD2. The V gene end was trimmed by 7 bases and the J gene end by 6 bases; junction bases not matched to a gene: 9. This CDR3 is built from 15 residues. Germline CDR1 is LNHDA and CDR2 is SQIVND (reference sequence). CDR3 in DNA: TGTGCCAGTATCAGACAGCGGGGGGGCATCAATGAGCAGTTCTTC. Its protein product is CASIRQRGGINEQFF. The whole variable domain, remainder taken from reference TRBV19 and TRBJ2-1, is DGGITQSPKYLFRKEGQNVTLSCEQNLNHDAMYWYRQDPGQGLRLIYYSQIVNDFQKGDIAEGYSVSREKKESFPLTVTSAQKNPTAFYLCASIRQRGGINEQFFGPGTRLTVL.